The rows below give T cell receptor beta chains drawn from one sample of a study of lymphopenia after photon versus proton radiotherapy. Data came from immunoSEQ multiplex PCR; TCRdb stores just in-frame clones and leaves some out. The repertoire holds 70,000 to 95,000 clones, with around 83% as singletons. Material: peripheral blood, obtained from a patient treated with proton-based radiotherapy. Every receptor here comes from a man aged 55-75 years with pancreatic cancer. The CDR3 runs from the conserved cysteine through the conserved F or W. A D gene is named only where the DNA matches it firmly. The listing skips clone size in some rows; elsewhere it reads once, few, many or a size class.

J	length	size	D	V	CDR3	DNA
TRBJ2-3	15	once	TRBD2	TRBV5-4	CASSLGGRGTDTQYF	TGTGCCAGCAGCTTAGGCGGGAGAGGGACAGATACGCAGTATTTT
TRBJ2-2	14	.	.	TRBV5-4	CASSGGLNTGELFF	TGTGCCAGCAGCGGGGGACTGAACACCGGGGAGCTGTTTTTT
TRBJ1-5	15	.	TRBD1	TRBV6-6	CASSPRDRGRQPQHF	TGTGCCAGCAGTCCGCGGGACAGGGGGCGGCAGCCCCAGCATTTT
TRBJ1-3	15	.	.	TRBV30	CAWKWTDLSGNTIYF	TGTGCCTGGAAGTGGACGGACCTCTCTGGAAACACCATATATTTT
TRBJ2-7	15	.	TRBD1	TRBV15	CATSSRDRGSYEQYF	TGTGCCACCAGCTCCCGGGACAGGGGCTCCTACGAGCAGTACTTC
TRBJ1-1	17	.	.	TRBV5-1	CASSPRGQVYGNTEAFF	TGCGCCAGCAGCCCCCGGGGGCAGGTTTATGGGAACACTGAAGCTTTCTTT
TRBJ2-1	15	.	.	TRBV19	CASSIPGLYYNEQFF	TGTGCCAGTAGTATTCCGGGACTCTACTACAATGAGCAGTTCTTC
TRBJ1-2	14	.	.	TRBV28	CASSLLGGRGGYTF	TGTGCCAGCAGTTTATTGGGGGGGCGCGGAGGCTACACCTTC
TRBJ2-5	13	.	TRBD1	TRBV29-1	CSAKTGVTETQYF	TGCAGCGCCAAGACAGGGGTCACAGAGACCCAGTACTTC
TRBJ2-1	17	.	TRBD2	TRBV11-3	CASSDGTSGRGWDEQFF	TGTGCCAGCAGCGACGGGACTAGCGGGAGGGGTTGGGATGAGCAGTTCTTC
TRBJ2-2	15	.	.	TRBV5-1	CASNLLGRGTGELFF	TGCGCCAGCAACCTACTAGGGAGAGGCACCGGGGAGCTGTTTTTT
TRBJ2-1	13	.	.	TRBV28	CASSSRPYNEQFF	TGTGCCAGCAGTTCTCGACCCTACAATGAGCAGTTCTTC
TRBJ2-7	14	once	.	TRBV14	CASSQEASIGEQYF	TGTGCCAGCAGCCAAGAAGCCTCGATTGGGGAGCAGTACTTC
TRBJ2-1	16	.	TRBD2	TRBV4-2	CASSPGTSGRANEQFF	TGTGCCAGCAGCCCGGGGACTAGCGGGAGGGCCAATGAGCAGTTCTTC
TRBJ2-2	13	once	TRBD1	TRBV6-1	CASPGQGAGELFF	TGTGCCAGTCCGGGACAGGGTGCCGGGGAGCTGTTTTTT
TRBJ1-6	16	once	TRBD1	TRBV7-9	CASSIRTGGHNSPLHF	TGTGCCAGCAGCATACGGACAGGGGGCCATAATTCACCCCTCCACTTT
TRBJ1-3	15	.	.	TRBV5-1	CASSLTGVGGNTIYF	TGCGCCAGCAGCTTGACGGGTGTGGGTGGAAACACCATATATTTT
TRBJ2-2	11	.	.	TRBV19	CASIRGGELFF	TGTGCCAGTATAAGAGGTGGGGAGCTGTTTTTT
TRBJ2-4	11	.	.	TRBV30	CAWSGGNIQYF	TGTGCCTGGAGTGGGGGGAACATTCAGTACTTC
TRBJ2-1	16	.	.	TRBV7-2	CASSFPRDRPLGEQFF	TGTGCCAGCAGCTTCCCCCGGGACCGCCCATTGGGTGAGCAGTTCTTC
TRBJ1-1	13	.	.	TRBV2	CASSARGHTEAFF	TGTGCCAGCAGCGCCAGGGGCCACACTGAAGCTTTCTTT
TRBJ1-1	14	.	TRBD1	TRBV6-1	CASSRDRRNTEAFF	TGTGCCAGCAGCCGGGACAGGAGGAACACTGAAGCTTTCTTT
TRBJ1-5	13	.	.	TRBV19	CASSIGGIGPQHF	TGTGCCAGTAGTATAGGAGGGATCGGGCCCCAGCATTTT
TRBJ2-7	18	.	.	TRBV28	CASPPGGRGGLERYEQYF	TGTGCCAGCCCTCCCGGGGGCAGGGGGGGACTAGAGCGCTACGAGCAGTACTTC
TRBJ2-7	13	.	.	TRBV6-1	CASSVGGHYEQYF	TGTGCCAGCAGTGTAGGGGGACACTACGAGCAGTACTTC
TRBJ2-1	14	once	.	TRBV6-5	CASSTGLDNNEQFF	TGTGCCAGCAGTACCGGACTCGACAACAATGAGCAGTTCTTC
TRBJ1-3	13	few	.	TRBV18	CASFGTFGNTIYF	TGTGCCAGCTTCGGGACGTTTGGAAACACCATATATTTT
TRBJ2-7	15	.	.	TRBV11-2	CASRTGPDLIYEQYF	TGTGCCAGCAGAACAGGGCCAGACCTAATCTACGAGCAGTACTTC
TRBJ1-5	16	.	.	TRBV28	CASSTWTGQGGQPQHF	TGTGCCAGCAGTACATGGACGGGTCAAGGTGGACAGCCCCAGCATTTT
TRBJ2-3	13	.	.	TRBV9	CASSVASRDTQYF	TGTGCCAGCAGCGTAGCCAGCCGAGATACGCAGTATTTT
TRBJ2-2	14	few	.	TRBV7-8	CASSLAPGTGELFF	TGTGCCAGCAGCTTAGCGCCGGGGACCGGGGAGCTGTTTTTT
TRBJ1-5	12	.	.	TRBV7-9	CASSLADQPQHF	TGTGCCAGCAGCTTAGCGGATCAGCCCCAGCATTTT
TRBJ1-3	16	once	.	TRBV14	CASSPPVSASGNTIYF	TGTGCCAGCAGCCCCCCGGTGTCAGCCTCTGGAAACACCATATATTTT
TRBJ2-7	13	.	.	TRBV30	CAWSDFGFYEQYF	TGTGCCTGGTCGGACTTTGGATTCTACGAGCAGTACTTC
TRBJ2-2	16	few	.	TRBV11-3	CASSPTSISNTGELFF	TGTGCCAGCAGCCCTACTAGCATTTCGAACACCGGGGAGCTGTTTTTT
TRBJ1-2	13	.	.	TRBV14	CASSQDRLLGYTF	TGTGCCAGCAGCCAAGATCGCCTTCTCGGCTATACCTTC
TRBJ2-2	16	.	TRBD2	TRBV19	CASRLPGGADTGELFF	TGTGCCAGTAGGCTCCCGGGGGGTGCGGACACCGGGGAGCTGTTTTTT
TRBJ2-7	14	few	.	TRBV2	CASSGRLEGYEQYF	TGTGCCAGCAGTGGTCGACTAGAAGGCTACGAGCAGTACTTC
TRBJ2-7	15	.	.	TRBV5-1	CASSFLGRARGEQYF	TGCGCCAGCAGCTTTTTGGGCCGGGCCAGGGGCGAGCAGTACTTC
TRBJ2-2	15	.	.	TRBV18	CASSLVRSNTGELFF	TGTGCCAGCTCCCTAGTACGTTCGAACACCGGGGAGCTGTTTTTT
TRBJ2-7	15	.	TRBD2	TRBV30	CAWSSGTSGYDEQYF	TGTGCCTGGAGCTCCGGGACTAGCGGTTACGACGAGCAGTACTTC
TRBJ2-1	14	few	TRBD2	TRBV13	CASSWGTSSTEQFF	TGTGCCAGCAGCTGGGGGACTAGCTCTACTGAGCAGTTCTTC
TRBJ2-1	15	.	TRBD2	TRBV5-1	CASSLAGTSWNEQFF	TGCGCCAGCAGCTTAGCCGGGACTAGCTGGAATGAGCAGTTCTTC
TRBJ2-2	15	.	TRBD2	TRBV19	CASSITTSGTGELFF	TGTGCCAGTAGTATAACGACTAGCGGCACCGGGGAGCTGTTTTTT
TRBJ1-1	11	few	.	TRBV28	CASRGNTEAFF	TGTGCCAGCAGGGGGAACACTGAAGCTTTCTTT
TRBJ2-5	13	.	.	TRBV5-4	CASSLDAQETQYF	TGTGCCAGCAGCTTGGACGCACAAGAGACCCAGTACTTC
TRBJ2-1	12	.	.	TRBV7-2	CASSRWPNEQFF	TGTGCCAGCAGCCGATGGCCCAATGAGCAGTTCTTC
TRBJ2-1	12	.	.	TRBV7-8	CASRLDSNEQFF	TGTGCCAGCAGACTAGATTCCAATGAGCAGTTCTTC
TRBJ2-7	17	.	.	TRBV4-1	CASSRIQVGTTSYEQYF	TGCGCCAGCAGTCGAATACAGGTCGGGACAACCTCCTACGAGCAGTACTTC